Detailed here is one T cell receptor beta chain. The data derive from a study of cytomegalovirus exposure and HLA in healthy donors. The PCR was carried out with 60 Vbeta primers and 13 Jbeta primers. The repertoire was sequenced with immunoSEQ multiplex PCR; TCRdb's copy has only in-frame clones and lacks some. The sample consists of approximately 190,000 clones, 81% of them appearing once. Donors had nominal health at sampling but likely had unrecorded immune exposures. The TCR was taken from a woman under 30 in good health and CMV-seropositive. Sequencing used PBMCs.

This CDR3 is CASTGSYNEQFF. For the CDR3, the DNA is TGTGCCAGCACCGGGTCTTACAATGAGCAGTTCTTC. The chain couples TRBV27 to TRBJ2-1; D uncertain. Germline CDR1 reads MNHEY; CDR2 reads SMNVEV (reference sequence). V was clipped by 7 bases and J by 4 bases, with 8 bases between them. The length of the CDR3 is 12 residues.